The 30 T cell receptor beta chains in this list originate from one sample, sequenced in a study of T cell responses to AZD1222 COVID-19 vaccine. The assay was immunoSEQ multiplex PCR, and TCRdb's table has in-frame clones only and misses some. The table lists some 120,000 clones, approximately 88% of them singletons. The material sequenced was peripheral blood, taken on day 0 of MenACWY control vaccination. The receptor source for this set is an adult in good health.

V gene TRBV7-9 combines with J gene TRBJ1-2; D is perhaps TRBD1 (5 bases). Germline V CDR1 and CDR2: SEHNR, FQNEAQ (reference sequence). V shed 5 bases and J shed 2 bases, with 15 bases lying between them. The CDR3 is 15 residues long. The CDR3 nucleotides read TGTGCCAGCAGCGGCGCTACGGGACGGAACTATGGCTACACCTTC. Translated, it gives CASSGATGRNYGYTF.

J is TRBJ2-1 and V is TRBV30, with a possible D match to TRBD2 (5 bases). The CDR3 totals 15 residues. V lost 0 bases and J lost 3, with 12 bases in between. Germline CDR1 and CDR2: GTSNPN and SVGIG (reference sequence). The CDR3 loop is CAWSVKAVDYNEQFF. CDR3 DNA: TGTGCCTGGAGTGTAAAAGCGGTCGACTACAATGAGCAGTTCTTC.

The CDR3 DNA is TGTGCCAGCAGCTTACGGGCAGGGCCTACCTACAATGAGCAGTTCTTC. It specifies CASSLRAGPTYNEQFF. This chain uses TRBV7-3 with TRBJ2-1; D might be TRBD1 (5 bases). The CDR3 is 16 amino acids. The germline V gene has CDR1 SGHTA and CDR2 FQGTGA. V was clipped by 2 bases and J by 2 bases, with 13 bases between them.

The chain carries TRBV4-1 and TRBJ2-2; D is perhaps TRBD1 or TRBD2 (5 bases each). V dropped 4 bases and J dropped 7 bases, with 19 bases sitting between them. Germline V gives CDR1 MGHRA, CDR2 YSYEKL. The CDR3 has 16 residues. CDR3: CASSRLPGPPIGELFF. The CDR3 bases are TGCGCCAGCAGCCGCCTTCCGGGACCCCCCATCGGGGAGCTGTTTTTT.

The chain couples TRBV28 to TRBJ1-5; D is uncertain. From germline, CDR1 is MDHEN and CDR2 SYDVKM. The CDR3 consists of 12 residues. The V and J ends lost 8 bases and 7 bases respectively, with 12 bases between them. CDR3 protein: CASRYRYQPQHF. The CDR3 coding sequence is TGTGCCAGCCGGTACCGGTACCAGCCCCAGCATTTT.

The J gene is TRBJ1-1, the V gene TRBV15; no definite D call. This CDR3 is 13 amino acids long. V lost 2 bases and J lost 1, with 5 bases in between. Germline V gene lookup returns CDR1 LNHNV and CDR2 YYDKDF (reference sequence). CDR3 protein: CATSRKGNTEAFF. The CDR3 coding sequence is TGTGCCACCAGCAGAAAGGGGAACACTGAAGCTTTCTTT.

The chain combines TRBV9 with TRBJ2-6; tentatively, D is TRBD1 or TRBD2 (5 bases each). Germline V gene lookup returns CDR1 SGDLS and CDR2 YYNGEE. V lost 3 bases, J lost 1 base, and 20 bases lay in between. The CDR3 consists of 19 residues. The CDR3 spells CASSAARDPRRSGANVLTF. CDR3 bases: TGTGCCAGCAGCGCGGCCAGGGACCCCAGAAGGTCTGGGGCCAACGTCCTGACTTTC.

The V gene is TRBV5-1, the J gene TRBJ2-7; 7 nucleotides match TRBD1. Unmatched junction bases numbered 7, after V lost 4 bases and J lost 6 bases. The CDR3 extends over 13 amino acids. Looked up from germline, CDR1 is SGHRS and CDR2 is YFSETQ. The CDR3 loop is CASSARDRGEQYF. DNA for the CDR3: TGCGCCAGCAGCGCCCGGGACAGAGGCGAGCAGTACTTC.

This clone was detected only once. This rearrangement joins TRBV11-1 to TRBJ2-7; 10 nucleotides line up with TRBD1. The CDR3 runs to 15 residues. V lost 5 bases, J lost 2 bases, and 6 bases stayed unmatched. Germline assignment: CDR1 SGHAT and CDR2 FQDESV (reference sequence). This chain's CDR3 is CASSRLGTGAYEQYF. Here the CDR3 DNA reads TGTGCCAGCAGCCGTCTTGGGACAGGGGCCTACGAGCAGTACTTC.

The chain joins TRBV9 to TRBJ2-1; D gene unclear. The CDR3 consists of 16 residues. From germline, CDR1 is SGDLS and CDR2 YYNGEE. V was shortened by 0 bases and J by 2 bases, with 12 bases between the two germline ends. The CDR3 sequence is CASSVAAQRPYNEQFF. The DNA for the CDR3 is TGTGCCAGCAGCGTAGCCGCTCAGCGTCCCTACAATGAGCAGTTCTTC.

The V call is TRBV24-1, the J call TRBJ1-5, with D perhaps TRBD1 (6 bases). In germline, CDR1 is KGHDR, CDR2 SFDVKD. V lost 6 bases and J 5 bases, leaving 13 bases between the germline ends. The CDR3 has 14 residues. CDR3 amino acids: CATSKGGRDQPQHF. In DNA, the CDR3 is TGTGCCACCAGTAAGGGGGGGCGAGATCAGCCCCAGCATTTT.

This clone is a singleton in its sample. The junction departs from the called germline gene at one end, perhaps through a read error. This chain joins TRBV12-3 or TRBV12-4 and TRBJ2-7; possible D gene TRBD1, 6 bases. The CDR3 runs to 13 residues. CDR3 residues: CASSVAGVHEQYF. DNA for the CDR3: TGTGCCAGCAGTGTAGCAGGGGTCCACGAGCAGTACTTC.

The J gene is TRBJ1-2, the V gene TRBV12-2; the table's D call of TRBD1 was not tested on the DNA. TRBV12-2 is flagged as a pseudogene. CDR3 length equals 17 residues. The CDR3 nucleotides are TGTGCAAGTCGCTTTAGGACAGGAGGGGCTTTTAACTATGGCTACACCTTC. Protein sequence: CASRFRTGGAFNYGYTF.

This chain joins TRBV5-1 and TRBJ1-2; 7 nucleotides align to TRBD1. The germline gives CDR1 SGHRS, CDR2 YFSETQ. J lost 8 bases, V lost 2 bases, and 3 bases had no gene match. CDR3 length equals 12 residues. The CDR3 protein is CASSFTGDGYTF. The DNA for the CDR3 is TGCGCCAGCAGCTTCACAGGGGACGGCTACACCTTC.

The rearrangement joins TRBV28 to TRBJ1-6, with 8 bases aligning to TRBD1. The CDR3 runs to 15 residues. The V and J ends lost 6 bases and 9 bases, in that order; junction bases with no gene match: 10. CDR1 and CDR2 from the germline V gene are MDHEN and SYDVKM. The CDR3 here is CASRGRQGLGSPLHF. The CDR3 DNA reads TGTGCCAGCAGGGGCCGACAGGGGCTGGGTTCACCCCTCCACTTT.

The chain employs TRBV28 and TRBJ1-3; no definite D call. The length of the CDR3 is 14 residues. CDR1 MDHEN and CDR2 SYDVKM come from the germline V gene. The V and J ends lost 2 bases and 2 bases respectively, with 7 bases between them. The CDR3 coding sequence is TGTGCCAGCAGTTTAGCGGAAGCTGGAAACACCATATATTTT. Translating it yields CASSLAEAGNTIYF. Looking up the rest from reference TRBV28 and TRBJ1-3 gives the full variable domain: DVKVTQSSRYLVKRTGEKVFLECVQDMDHENMFWYRQDPGLGLRLIYFSYDVKMKEKGDIPEGYSVSREKKERFSLILESASTNQTSMYLCASSLAEAGNTIYFGEGSWLTVV.

This sequence joins TRBV24-1 and TRBJ2-5; no reliable D call. CDR1 and CDR2 (germline): KGHDR, SFDVKD. The CDR3 loop spans 12 amino acids. V lost 4 bases and J lost 12, with 14 bases in between. CDR3 bases: TGTGCCACCAGTGACCCGGGCGAACAGAAGTACTTC. This sequence encodes CATSDPGEQKYF.

The gene calls are TRBV3-1 (or the pseudogene TRBV3-2) and TRBJ1-4; no firm D call. Trimming removed 4 bases at V and 7 bases at J, with 13 bases between. This CDR3 spans 14 amino acids. Germline V gene sequence: CDR1 LGHDT, CDR2 YNNKEL (reference sequence). The CDR3 loop is CASSRSSLGEKLFF. In nucleotides, the CDR3 is TGTGCCAGCAGCCGATCGAGTTTAGGTGAAAAACTGTTTTTT.

This clone has a single count. The genes are TRBV6-5 and TRBJ2-4; D gene unclear. The CDR3 is 14 amino acids. Germline CDR1 MNHEY, CDR2 SVGAGI. V was cut by 3 bases and J by 14 bases, with 20 bases left in between. In nucleotides, the CDR3 is TGTGCCAGCAGTTATGCCGACCCGGGCTCCCGAAAGTACTTC. It translates to CASSYADPGSRKYF.

This sequence joins TRBV28 and TRBJ1-2; 11 bases align to TRBD1. There are 15 residues in the CDR3. Germline loops: CDR1 MDHEN, CDR2 SYDVKM. The J segment lost 4 bases and the V segment lost 5 bases, leaving 6 bases of the junction unmatched. The CDR3 nucleotides are TGTGCCAGCAGTGCGGGACAGGGGGGAGGCTATGGCTACACCTTC. Its translation: CASSAGQGGGYGYTF.

This clone appeared once. The V gene is TRBV7-2, the J gene TRBJ1-5; 8 bases agree with TRBD1. In germline, CDR1 is SGHTA, CDR2 FQGNSA. J lost 5 bases, V lost 5 bases, and 14 bases had no gene match. This CDR3 contains 17 residues. The CDR3: CASSPRLRTGMDQPQHF. In DNA form, the CDR3 reads TGTGCCAGCAGCCCACGCCTCAGGACAGGGATGGATCAGCCCCAGCATTTT. Looking up the rest from reference TRBV7-2 and TRBJ1-5 gives the full variable domain: GAGVSQSPSNKVTEKGKDVELRCDPISGHTALYWYRQSLGQGLEFLIYFQGNSAPDKSGLPSDRFSAERTGGSVSTLTIQRTQQEDSAVYLCASSPRLRTGMDQPQHFGDGTRLSIL.

The rearrangement uses TRBV11-2 and TRBJ2-7; a weak D match, TRBD2 (5 bases). V was clipped by 4 bases and J by 11 bases, with 15 bases between them. This CDR3 is 12 amino acids long. CDR1 SGHAT and CDR2 FQNNGV come from the germline V gene. CDR3 loop: CASSSASSPKYF. CDR3 sequence (DNA): TGTGCCAGCAGCTCAGCTAGCAGCCCAAAGTACTTC.

The chain combines TRBV3-1 (or the pseudogene TRBV3-2) with TRBJ2-3; 8 bases line up with TRBD2. The CDR3 extends over 13 amino acids. Germline assignment: CDR1 LGHDT and CDR2 YNNKEL (reference sequence). Trimming cost V 4 bases and J 5 bases; bases outside gene matches: 2. In nucleotides, the CDR3 is TGTGCCAGCAGCCGCCGGGGGGGAGATACGCAGTATTTT. As protein: CASSRRGGDTQYF.

The chain couples TRBV6-5 to TRBJ2-7; D gene ambiguous. CDR1 and CDR2 (germline): MNHEY, SVGAGI. The CDR3 extends over 12 amino acids. Trimming pared 7 bases from V and 0 bases from J, leaving 7 bases between. CDR3 region: CASIRDSYEQYF. DNA of the CDR3: TGTGCCAGCATTAGGGACTCCTACGAGCAGTACTTC.

This clone was seen a single time. This chain links TRBV15 with TRBJ1-2; TRBD1 is a possible D gene (5 bases). Germline V lookup: CDR1 LNHNV, CDR2 YYDKDF (reference sequence). This CDR3 is built from 15 residues. Trimming pared 1 base from V and 8 bases from J, leaving 17 bases between. CDR3 bases: TGTGCCACCAGCAGAGTGGAAGGGACCCGTTGGGGCTACACCTTC. Translating it yields CATSRVEGTRWGYTF.

The chain employs TRBV9 and TRBJ1-1; D ambiguous. Germline V gene data show CDR1 as SGDLS and CDR2 as YYNGEE. V dropped 0 bases and J dropped 3 bases, with 12 bases sitting between them. The CDR3 covers 15 residues. CDR3 sequence (DNA): TGTGCCAGCAGCGTAGATCCCCTCCCTGACACTGAAGCTTTCTTT. It translates to CASSVDPLPDTEAFF.

This clone has only a few counts. The rearrangement joins TRBV4-1 to TRBJ2-7; TRBD2 matches 8 bases. The CDR3 runs 19 residues. The germline CDR1 and CDR2 sequences are MGHRA and YSYEKL. Trimming removed 0 bases from V and 5 bases from J; junction bases left unmatched: 18. The CDR3 DNA reads TGCGCCAGCAGCCAAGATCGGTTGGAGAGCGGGAGTCCAGAGGACGAGCAGTACTTC. Its protein is CASSQDRLESGSPEDEQYF.

This rearrangement joins TRBV7-2 to TRBJ1-4; D is unresolved. Trimming cost V 1 base and J 3 bases, with 12 bases left between them. Per the germline V gene, CDR1 is SGHTA and CDR2 is FQGNSA. The CDR3 has 16 amino acids. CDR3 sequence: CASSLESAGANEKLFF. CDR3 DNA sequence: TGTGCCAGCAGCTTAGAATCGGCAGGTGCTAATGAAAAACTGTTTTTT.

CDR3 in amino acids: CAWRSGGSNQPQHF. The CDR3 DNA sequence: TGTGCCTGGAGGTCTGGTGGAAGCAATCAGCCCCAGCATTTT. The rearrangement joins TRBV30 to TRBJ1-5; D not resolved. Germline CDR1 is GTSNPN and CDR2 is SVGIG (reference sequence). This CDR3 spans 14 amino acids. Trimming removed 3 bases from V and 1 base from J, with 10 bases in between.

The chain couples TRBV5-1 to TRBJ2-7, with 7 nucleotides matching TRBD2. This CDR3 region has 16 residues. The germline V gene encodes CDR1 SGHRS and CDR2 YFSETQ. The ends lost 4 bases at V and 0 bases at J; junction bases unmatched: 10. The CDR3: CASSDPIAGNSYEQYF. CDR3 nucleotides: TGCGCCAGCAGCGACCCAATAGCGGGTAACTCCTACGAGCAGTACTTC.